These 28 T cell receptor beta chains share one sample of origin, sequenced in a study of cytomegalovirus exposure and HLA in healthy donors. Use of 60 Vbeta and 13 Jbeta primers characterized the PCR. Generated by immunoSEQ multiplex PCR, the TCRdb table keeps only in-frame clones and is missing some. The sample holds approximately 95,000 clones, about four fifths seen once. Sequences were obtained from PBMCs. The receptors were sampled from a middle-aged woman in good health and CMV-seropositive.

This clone was detected once. J is TRBJ1-2 and V is TRBV9; 10 positions agree with TRBD1. CDR1 SGDLS and CDR2 YYNGEE come from the germline V gene. The CDR3 length is 16 residues. V shed 1 base, J shed 5 bases, and the junction held 8 bases outside the gene matches. CDR3 DNA sequence: TGTGCCAGCAGCGTAACCCCTAGGACAGGGGGGTATGGCTACACCTTC. Translation gives CASSVTPRTGGYGYTF.

The chain uses TRBV7-9 and TRBJ1-5; a possible D gene is TRBD1 (5 bases). The V and J ends lost 1 base and 7 bases respectively, with 11 bases between them. From germline, CDR1 is SEHNR and CDR2 FQNEAQ (reference sequence). The length of the CDR3 is 14 residues. The CDR3 DNA reads TGTGCCAGCAGCTTAGAGGGGTTGCGACAGCCCCAGCATTTT. It encodes CASSLEGLRQPQHF.

The chain joins TRBV27 to TRBJ1-6, with 10 bases fitting TRBD1. Germline CDR1 reads MNHEY; CDR2 reads SMNVEV (reference sequence). Trimming took 4 bases from V and 10 from J; bases not matched to a gene: 7. The CDR3 sequence is 15 residues long. The CDR3 loop is CASSSGTGERSPLHF. The CDR3 DNA is TGTGCCAGCAGTTCTGGGACAGGGGAAAGGTCACCCCTCCACTTT.

This clone was picked up one time. The chain recombines TRBV15 with TRBJ2-2, with 11 bases that match TRBD1. CDR3 length equals 17 residues. Germline V gene lookup returns CDR1 LNHNV and CDR2 YYDKDF (reference sequence). V dropped 5 bases and J dropped 3; count of bases not matched to a gene: 8. The CDR3 sequence: CATSVSPGQGDTGELFF. The CDR3 nucleotides are TGTGCCACCAGCGTTTCACCGGGACAGGGGGACACCGGGGAGCTGTTTTTT.

V gene TRBV7-9 combines with J gene TRBJ2-2; 12 bases align to TRBD2. The V gene end was trimmed by 5 bases and the J gene end by 5 bases; junction bases not matched to a gene: 3. The CDR3 extends over 15 amino acids. Germline V CDR1 and CDR2: SEHNR, FQNEAQ (reference sequence). The CDR3 protein is CASSLGTSGTGELFF. CDR3 DNA: TGTGCCAGCAGCCTTGGGACTAGCGGGACCGGGGAGCTGTTTTTT.

The chain couples TRBV15 to TRBJ2-1; D unclear. Trimming took 7 bases from V and 4 from J, leaving 8 bases between them. Germline CDR1 and CDR2: LNHNV and YYDKDF (reference sequence). The CDR3 runs to 12 residues. The CDR3 region has the DNA TGTGCCACCAAAGGCGGTTACAATGAGCAGTTCTTC. Translating gives CATKGGYNEQFF.

The rearrangement joins TRBV29-1 to TRBJ1-2; weak D call: TRBD1 (6 bases). Trimming took 4 bases from V and 4 from J, leaving 19 bases between them. The CDR3 has 15 residues. CDR1 is SQVTM, CDR2 ANQGSEA, per germline. CDR3 bases: TGCAGCGTTGTGGGGGCAATTGGGCTTGGCTATGGCTACACCTTC. Its protein is CSVVGAIGLGYGYTF.

Regarding this clone: The sample has other DNA sequences that encode this CDR3 too. The CDR3 loop is CASSYRDSNSPLHF. The DNA of the CDR3 is TGTGCCAGCAGTTACCGGGACAGCAATTCACCCCTCCACTTT. The V gene is TRBV27, the J gene TRBJ1-6, with 7 bases that match TRBD1. The CDR3 length is 14 residues. Trimming took 4 bases from V and 7 from J; bases not matched to a gene: 4. Germline V gene sequence: CDR1 MNHEY, CDR2 SMNVEV (reference sequence).

The chain recombines TRBV7-2 with TRBJ2-1; TRBD2 might be the D (5 bases). The CDR3 has 15 amino acids. Trimming stripped 0 bases from V and 2 bases from J, with 8 bases between. The V gene's germline CDR1 is SGHTA and CDR2 FQGNSA. The CDR3: CASSLAAGTYNEQFF. The CDR3 region has the DNA TGTGCCAGCAGCTTAGCGGCGGGTACCTACAATGAGCAGTTCTTC.

The V gene is TRBV27, the J gene TRBJ1-4; TRBD1 agrees at 7 bases. The V and J ends lost 6 bases and 1 base, in that order; junction bases with no gene match: 2. The CDR3 covers 14 residues. CDR1 and CDR2 from the germline V gene are MNHEY and SMNVEV (reference sequence). The CDR3 DNA follows: TGTGCCAGCAGGGGGGACAGAACTAATGAAAAACTGTTTTTT. It translates to CASRGDRTNEKLFF.

The rearrangement links TRBV19 to TRBJ1-5; TRBD1 matches at 9 bases. Germline CDR1 and CDR2: LNHDA and SQIVND (reference sequence). CDR3 length equals 15 residues. Trimming took 6 bases from V and 5 from J; bases not matched to a gene: 8. Here the CDR3 reads CASRPGQGEYQPQHF. CDR3 in DNA: TGTGCCAGTAGGCCGGGACAGGGAGAGTATCAGCCCCAGCATTTT. The whole variable domain, remainder taken from reference TRBV19 and TRBJ1-5, is DGGITQSPKYLFRKEGQNVTLSCEQNLNHDAMYWYRQDPGQGLRLIYYSQIVNDFQKGDIAEGYSVSREKKESFPLTVTSAQKNPTAFYLCASRPGQGEYQPQHFGDGTRLSIL.

This clone was seen a handful of times. Other DNA sequences in this sample translate to the same CDR3. The chain couples TRBV2 to TRBJ2-1; 11 nucleotides match TRBD2. Germline assignment: CDR1 SNHLY and CDR2 FYNNEI. The CDR3 is made up of 16 amino acids. The V and J ends lost 3 bases and 2 bases, in that order; junction bases with no gene match: 3. For the CDR3, the DNA is TGTGCCAGCAGTGACCTAGCGGGAGGTCCCTACAATGAGCAGTTCTTC. It is translated as CASSDLAGGPYNEQFF.

This clone appeared a single time. Written as DNA, the CDR3 is TGTGCCAGCAGCTTTGATAAGGGGGCAGAGGGAAACACCATATATTTT. Residues: CASSFDKGAEGNTIYF. The chain joins TRBV5-4 to TRBJ1-3; 7 bases are a match to TRBD1. The CDR3 runs 16 residues. Trimming at V came to 2 bases and at J to 4 bases, leaving 9 bases not matched to a gene. Germline CDR1 is SGHNT and CDR2 is YYREEE (reference sequence). Variable domain in full (rest from reference TRBV5-4 and TRBJ1-3): ETGVTQSPTHLIKTRGQQVTLRCSSQSGHNTVSWYQQALGQGPQFIFQYYREEENGRGNFPPRFSGLQFPNYSSELNVNALELDDSALYLCASSFDKGAEGNTIYFGEGSWLTVV.

The chain recombines TRBV7-9 with TRBJ2-7; 7 positions agree with TRBD1. Germline V lookup: CDR1 SEHNR, CDR2 FQNEAQ (reference sequence). V lost 8 bases, J lost 8 bases, and 12 bases stayed unmatched. This CDR3 comprises 13 residues. The DNA of the CDR3 is TGTGCCAGCGGACGTGGGACAGATCAACAGCAGTACTTC. It encodes CASGRGTDQQQYF.

This rearrangement joins TRBV2 to TRBJ2-5; D is perhaps TRBD2 (5 bases). This CDR3 spans 15 amino acids. V was trimmed by 7 bases and J by 5 bases, leaving 20 bases between them. Per germline, CDR1 SNHLY and CDR2 FYNNEI. The CDR3 is CASNPSRLAGETQYF. The DNA of the CDR3 is TGTGCCAGCAACCCCAGTCGGCTAGCTGGGGAGACCCAGTACTTC.

In this sample, this clone turned up a few times. The chain uses TRBV4-2 and TRBJ2-3; TRBD1 aligns across 7 bases. Germline V gene lookup returns CDR1 LGHNA and CDR2 YNFKEQ. CDR3 length equals 15 residues. V was pared by 4 bases and J by 2 bases, with 6 bases of the junction left unmatched. CDR3 DNA sequence: TGTGCCAGCAGCCCACCGGGACAGAACACAGATACGCAGTATTTT. This codes for CASSPPGQNTDTQYF.

The V and J genes are TRBV28 and TRBJ1-1; a possible D gene is TRBD1 (6 bases). This CDR3 is 15 amino acids long. Germline V gene data show CDR1 as MDHEN and CDR2 as SYDVKM. V gave up 5 bases and J gave up 2 bases, with 15 bases separating them. CDR3 coding DNA: TGTGCCAGCAGTCAATCCCGGGACACCAACACTGAAGCTTTCTTT. Translation: CASSQSRDTNTEAFF. Full variable domain (rest looked up from reference TRBV28 and TRBJ1-1): DVKVTQSSRYLVKRTGEKVFLECVQDMDHENMFWYRQDPGLGLRLIYFSYDVKMKEKGDIPEGYSVSREKKERFSLILESASTNQTSMYLCASSQSRDTNTEAFFGQGTRLTVV.

This chain uses TRBV2 with TRBJ1-2; 8 bases are shared with TRBD1. Looked up from germline, CDR1 is SNHLY and CDR2 is FYNNEI. V lost 6 bases to trimming and J lost 6 bases; unmatched junction nucleotides: 6. The CDR3 is made up of 13 amino acids. For the CDR3, the DNA is TGTGCCAGCAGCAGACAGGGGTTTGATGGCTACACCTTC. Translation: CASSRQGFDGYTF.

This chain uses TRBV6-5 with TRBJ2-5; D might be TRBD2 (5 bases). The length of the CDR3 is 16 residues. The germline V gene has CDR1 MNHEY and CDR2 SVGAGI. V was cut by 0 bases and J by 4 bases, with 15 bases left in between. The CDR3 bases are TGTGCCAGCAGTTACTCGTATACCTCGGCGGGAGAGACCCAGTACTTC. Encoded protein: CASSYSYTSAGETQYF.

The gene calls are TRBV19 and TRBJ1-6, with TRBD1 matching 7 bases. The CDR3 is 14 amino acids. Germline-derived CDR1 and CDR2 are LNHDA and SQIVND (reference sequence). The V and J ends lost 3 bases and 7 bases, in that order; junction bases with no gene match: 3. The CDR3 nucleotides read TGTGCCAGTAGTATCACAGGGGAGAATTCACCCCTCCACTTT. Residues: CASSITGENSPLHF.

The chain combines TRBV2 with TRBJ1-1, with 9 bases aligning to TRBD1. The CDR3 sequence is 15 residues long. Trimming at V came to 8 bases and at J to 6 bases, leaving 13 bases not matched to a gene. Looked up from germline, CDR1 is SNHLY and CDR2 is FYNNEI. CDR3 sequence: CASQTTGTGIAEAFF. The CDR3 DNA follows: TGTGCCAGCCAAACGACCGGGACAGGGATCGCTGAAGCTTTCTTT. Drawing the rest from reference TRBV2 and TRBJ1-1, the complete variable domain is EPEVTQTPSHQVTQMGQEVILRCVPISNHLYFYWYRQILGQKVEFLVSFYNNEISEKSEIFDDQFSVERPDGSNFTLKIRSTKLEDSAMYFCASQTTGTGIAEAFFGQGTRLTVV.

This clone has a handful of counts. V usage is TRBV10-3 and J usage is TRBJ1-1; D remains ambiguous. V lost 4 bases and J lost 0, with 9 bases in between. The length of the CDR3 is 14 residues. The germline V gene has CDR1 ENHRY and CDR2 SYGVKD. CDR3 nucleotide sequence: TGTGCCATCAGTGTTGAGAGGGTGAACACTGAAGCTTTCTTT. Translated: CAISVERVNTEAFF.

The V and J genes are TRBV5-4 and TRBJ2-1; the match to TRBD1 covers 8 bases. V dropped 3 bases and J dropped 5; count of bases not matched to a gene: 7. CDR3 length: 15 amino acids. Germline loops: CDR1 SGHNT, CDR2 YYREEE (reference sequence). As DNA, the CDR3 is TGTGCCAGCAGCTCTCCGACAGGGGTTCACAATGAGCAGTTCTTC. This sequence encodes CASSSPTGVHNEQFF.

The genes are TRBV5-4 and TRBJ2-7, with D perhaps TRBD1 (6 bases). The CDR3 length is 15 residues. CDR1 and CDR2 from the germline V gene are SGHNT and YYREEE (reference sequence). V gave up 0 bases and J gave up 0 bases, with 10 bases separating them. The CDR3 sequence is CASSLGDTSSYEQYF. The DNA of the CDR3 is TGTGCCAGCAGCTTGGGGGACACCTCCTCCTACGAGCAGTACTTC.

The CDR3 here is CASSASGQYNEQFF. The CDR3 coding sequence is TGTGCCAGCAGCGCCTCGGGACAGTACAATGAGCAGTTCTTC. The chain is built from TRBV7-2 and TRBJ2-1; 7 bases align to TRBD1. Per germline, CDR1 SGHTA and CDR2 FQGNSA. The V and J ends lost 5 bases and 4 bases, in that order; junction bases with no gene match: 5. This CDR3 has 14 residues.

This clone was seen repeatedly, ten times or more. The chain uses TRBV5-1 and TRBJ2-2; D unresolved. CDR1 is SGHRS, CDR2 YFSETQ, per germline. Trimming took off 1 base at V and 3 bases at J, with 4 bases between the two ends. This CDR3 contains 13 residues. The CDR3 region has the DNA TGCGCCAGCAGCTTGTCGGACACCGGGGAGCTGTTTTTT. This translates into CASSLSDTGELFF.

The rearrangement uses TRBV30 and TRBJ2-7, with a weak D call TRBD1 (5 bases). The CDR3 is 12 residues long. V was trimmed by 0 bases and J by 6 bases, leaving 9 bases between them. Per germline, CDR1 GTSNPN and CDR2 SVGIG (reference sequence). CDR3 sequence reads: CAWSVQAVEQYF. CDR3 in DNA: TGTGCCTGGAGTGTACAGGCCGTCGAGCAGTACTTC.

The chain recombines TRBV28 with TRBJ2-1; TRBD2 aligns across 9 bases. CDR1 is MDHEN and CDR2 is SYDVKM in the germline V gene. With 2 bases clipped from V and 5 bases from J, the junction kept 4 bases outside the gene matches. The CDR3 is 15 residues long. The CDR3 DNA is TGTGCCAGCAGTTTACACGGGACTAGCAACAATGAGCAGTTCTTC. As protein: CASSLHGTSNNEQFF. The full variable domain, in which reference TRBV28 and TRBJ2-1 provide the parts outside the CDR3, is DVKVTQSSRYLVKRTGEKVFLECVQDMDHENMFWYRQDPGLGLRLIYFSYDVKMKEKGDIPEGYSVSREKKERFSLILESASTNQTSMYLCASSLHGTSNNEQFFGPGTRLTVL.